A single T cell receptor (beta chain) is shown here with its context. This entry is derived from a study of CD8 T cells in ankylosing spondylitis. Looked up from germline, CDR1 is SEHNR and CDR2 is FQNEAQ (reference sequence). The CDR3 length is 15 residues. V lost 5 bases and J lost 1, with 13 bases in between. MiXCR, run by TCRdb on the 5' RACE reads, gives a single entry per CDR3 protein. The data show roughly 140,000 distinct CDR3 sequences, around two fifths seen once. The sample consisted of synovial fluid, either unsorted or a sorted T cell fraction (not recorded which). The TCR comes from a male donor with ankylosing spondylitis. The chain combines TRBV7-9 with TRBJ2-3, with a tentative D call TRBD1 (5 bases). CDR3 sequence: CASSGQGLGTDTQYF. The DNA of the CDR3 is TGTGCCAGCAGCGGGCAGGGTCTCGGCACAGATACGCAGTATTTT.